These 20 T cell receptor beta chains were sequenced from one sample in a study of a mutant IDH1 vaccine in newly diagnosed glioma. Time point indicated: week 47, end of study. The study gave 300 ug of mutant IDH1 20-mer peptide per vaccine dose, with topical imiquimod. Profiling relied on immunoSEQ multiplex PCR, and the TCRdb table lists in-frame clones only, not all of them. In the table there are approximately 52,000 clones, roughly 72% of which are singletons. These receptors have no identified antigens. This sample comprised PBMCs, obtained from a glioma patient whose treatment included an IDH1 peptide vaccine. These receptors all come from a woman aged 35 to 49 with glioma. Some clones in this sample may be carry-over from other donors' samples.

The chain employs TRBV27 and TRBJ2-5, with TRBD1 matching over 7 bases. Germline assignment: CDR1 MNHEY and CDR2 SMNVEV (reference sequence). The CDR3 spans 14 residues. Trimming took 6 bases from V and 5 from J; bases not matched to a gene: 9. CDR3: CASRFTGVRETQYF. The CDR3 DNA reads TGTGCCAGCAGATTCACAGGGGTCCGGGAGACCCAGTACTTC.

The V gene is TRBV6-6, the J gene TRBJ1-4; TRBD1 is a possible D gene (5 bases). Germline V gene data show CDR1 as MNHNY and CDR2 as SVGAGI (reference sequence). The CDR3 sequence is 15 residues long. V lost 7 bases and J lost 5, with 17 bases in between. The CDR3 DNA sequence: TGTGCCAGCACTCCCAGGGTGGGGGGGAATGAAAAACTGTTTTTT. It yields the protein CASTPRVGGNEKLFF.

The CDR3 loop is CASSEGWDTEAFF. Written as DNA, the CDR3 is TGTGCCAGCAGTGAGGGCTGGGACACTGAAGCTTTCTTT. The V call is TRBV6-1, the J call TRBJ1-1; D gene uncertain. This CDR3 is built from 13 residues. CDR1 is MNHNS, CDR2 SASEGT, per germline. Trimming left V 3 bases short and J 3 bases short, with 8 bases between.

The chain employs TRBV19 and TRBJ1-1; no firm D call. The V gene lost 0 bases and the J gene lost 4 bases, with 12 bases spanning the gap. Per germline, CDR1 LNHDA and CDR2 SQIVND (reference sequence). The CDR3 extends over 15 amino acids. The CDR3 sequence: CASSIDSAAVTEAFF. The CDR3 DNA sequence: TGTGCCAGTAGTATAGACTCAGCCGCTGTCACTGAAGCTTTCTTT. Filled out from reference TRBV19 and TRBJ1-1, the complete variable domain reads DGGITQSPKYLFRKEGQNVTLSCEQNLNHDAMYWYRQDPGQGLRLIYYSQIVNDFQKGDIAEGYSVSREKKESFPLTVTSAQKNPTAFYLCASSIDSAAVTEAFFGQGTRLTVV.

This chain joins TRBV10-3 and TRBJ2-6; D unclear. There are 15 residues in the CDR3. The germline V gene encodes CDR1 ENHRY and CDR2 SYGVKD. Trimming removed 8 bases at V and 0 bases at J, with 11 bases between. CDR3 in amino acids: CAIGDVSSGANVLTF. CDR3 nucleotide sequence: TGTGCCATCGGCGACGTGAGCTCTGGGGCCAACGTCCTGACTTTC.

The chain uses TRBV25-1 and TRBJ2-5; unclear D gene. The ends were cut back, 3 bases at V and 4 bases at J, with 12 bases in the middle. Germline V gives CDR1 MGHDK, CDR2 SYGVNS. The CDR3 has 14 amino acids. CDR3 sequence (DNA): TGTGCCAGCAGTGAGCGACTCCCGGGAGAGACCCAGTACTTC. Protein product: CASSERLPGETQYF. Filled out from reference TRBV25-1 and TRBJ2-5, the complete variable domain reads EADIYQTPRYLVIGTGKKITLECSQTMGHDKMYWYQQDPGMELHLIHYSYGVNSTEKGDLSSESTVSRIRTEHFPLTLESARPSHTSQYLCASSERLPGETQYFGPGTRLLVL.

V is TRBV6-5 and J is TRBJ1-5; D perhaps matches TRBD1 (5 bases). V was trimmed by 6 bases and J by 5 bases, leaving 17 bases between them. The V gene's germline CDR1 is MNHEY and CDR2 SVGAGI. The CDR3 loop spans 15 amino acids. The CDR3 nucleotides read TGTGCCAGCAGCCCCGAAAACCAGGGAGATCAGCCCCAGCATTTT. As protein: CASSPENQGDQPQHF.

The count of this clone is one. One end of the junction varies from germline; a read error may be responsible. CDR3 sequence: CATSGDNHRIEKLFF. CDR3 in DNA: TGTGCCACCAGCGGAGATAATCACCGGATTGAAAAACTGTTTTTT. J is TRBJ1-4 and V is TRBV15; no clear D. The germline V gene encodes CDR1 LNHNV and CDR2 YYDKDF (reference sequence). CDR3 length: 15 residues.

The chain links TRBV19 to TRBJ1-3, with 9 bases identical to TRBD1. CDR3 length: 16 residues. CDR1 LNHDA and CDR2 SQIVND come from the germline V gene (reference sequence). After removal of 6 bases from V and 0 bases from J, the junction contained 6 bases not matched to a gene. Here the CDR3 DNA reads TGTGCCAGTAGACTGCCGGGACAGGGCTCTGGAAACACCATATATTTT. Amino acid sequence: CASRLPGQGSGNTIYF.

V is TRBV5-4 and J is TRBJ1-2; D is undetermined. The V end was cut by 4 bases, the J end by 0 bases, with 7 bases between. The germline CDR1 and CDR2 sequences are SGHNT and YYREEE (reference sequence). This CDR3 spans 13 amino acids. The CDR3 DNA is TGTGCCAGCAGCCCCGACGCTAACTATGGCTACACCTTC. Amino acids: CASSPDANYGYTF.

There are a few counts of this clone. In nucleotides, the CDR3 is TGTGCCAGCAGCTTGAACGCGGGGGGCAGCAATCAGCCCCAGCATTTT. Encoded protein: CASSLNAGGSNQPQHF. V usage is TRBV5-6 and J usage is TRBJ1-5; weak D call: TRBD1 (6 bases). This CDR3 has 16 residues. The germline V gene has CDR1 SGHDT and CDR2 YYEEEE. Trimming stripped 1 base from V and 1 base from J, with 12 bases between.

The chain has TRBV30 and TRBJ1-1; D is uncertain. The germline V and J ends were trimmed by 0 bases and 8 bases, with 7 bases remaining between them. CDR3 length: 11 residues. Germline CDR1 GTSNPN, CDR2 SVGIG (reference sequence). CDR3 bases: TGTGCCTGGAGTGTTATTCAGGAAGCTTTCTTT. Amino acid sequence: CAWSVIQEAFF.

V and J are TRBV5-6 and TRBJ1-1; D remains ambiguous. Trimming shortened V by 4 bases and J by 5 bases, and 12 bases separated the two germline ends. The CDR3 is made up of 13 amino acids. Germline CDR1 reads SGHDT; CDR2 reads YYEEEE. The CDR3 nucleotides are TGTGCCAGCAGCGGCATTAACCGGACTGAAGCTTTCTTT. This codes for CASSGINRTEAFF.

The J gene is TRBJ1-6, the V gene TRBV2, with D possibly TRBD1 on 6 matching bases. The CDR3 covers 13 residues. V was pared by 3 bases and J by 14 bases, with 14 bases between. Germline CDR1 SNHLY, CDR2 FYNNEI. The DNA of the CDR3 is TGTGCCAGCAGTGAGGCTCCTTGGACAGCCCTCCACTTT. This sequence encodes CASSEAPWTALHF.

This clone appeared a few times. The V call is TRBV2, the J call TRBJ1-4, with unresolved D. This CDR3 has 14 amino acids. Germline lookup yields CDR1 SNHLY and CDR2 FYNNEI. V dropped 4 bases and J dropped 2 bases, with 8 bases sitting between them. The CDR3 DNA follows: TGTGCCAGCAGTGTGGGCGGTACTAATGAAAAACTGTTTTTT. This translates into CASSVGGTNEKLFF. Together with reference TRBV2 and TRBJ1-4, the CDR3 gives the full variable domain: EPEVTQTPSHQVTQMGQEVILRCVPISNHLYFYWYRQILGQKVEFLVSFYNNEISEKSEIFDDQFSVERPDGSNFTLKIRSTKLEDSAMYFCASSVGGTNEKLFFGSGTQLSVL.

The V call is TRBV6-5, the J call TRBJ1-4; D may be TRBD1 (5 bases). V shed 0 bases and J shed 8 bases, with 13 bases lying between them. CDR3 size: 15 residues. Germline CDR1 MNHEY, CDR2 SVGAGI. CDR3 bases: TGTGCCAGCAGTTACTCGTTTTCAGGGAGGGAAAAACTGTTTTTT. Its protein is CASSYSFSGREKLFF.

This sequence joins TRBV5-6 and TRBJ1-1; D remains ambiguous. The CDR3 has 13 residues. V was pared by 0 bases and J by 1 base, with 4 bases between. Germline loops: CDR1 SGHDT, CDR2 YYEEEE. The CDR3 protein is CASSLAANTEAFF. Here the CDR3 DNA reads TGTGCCAGCAGCTTGGCTGCGAACACTGAAGCTTTCTTT.

The chain links TRBV4-3 to TRBJ2-7; D may be TRBD1 (6 bases). Deletions cut 3 bases from V and 2 bases from J, with 17 bases between. From germline, CDR1 is LGHNA and CDR2 YSLEER. The CDR3 spans 16 residues. This CDR3 reads CASSQERGNRAYEQYF. In DNA form, the CDR3 reads TGCGCCAGCAGCCAGGAAAGGGGGAATCGGGCCTACGAGCAGTACTTC.

The chain links TRBV7-9 to TRBJ1-6; a weak D match, TRBD1 (6 bases). V was shortened by 1 base and J by 9 bases, with 13 bases between the two germline ends. The CDR3 has 15 amino acids. Germline lookup yields CDR1 SEHNR and CDR2 FQNEAQ (reference sequence). Here the CDR3 reads CASSLGRQGTSPLHF. The CDR3 region has the DNA TGTGCCAGCAGCTTAGGCAGGCAGGGGACTTCACCCCTCCACTTT.

This clone was observed a few times. CDR3 nucleotides: TGTGCCATCAGTGGTTCGCGGTCCTACGAGCAGTACTTC. It is translated as CAISGSRSYEQYF. V usage is TRBV10-3 and J usage is TRBJ2-7; D unclear. The CDR3 consists of 13 residues. Germline CDR1 reads ENHRY; CDR2 reads SYGVKD. Between the trimmed V and J ends, which lost 4 bases and 1 base, there was a span of 8 bases.